This T cell receptor (beta chain) was recovered during a study of T-cell memory formation after mild COVID-19. A remark on this clonotype: Mismatch with germline at one junction end may stem from a read error.

Each CDR3 protein gets one entry after TCRdb re-called the 5' RACE reads with MiXCR. The sample consists of a few hundred thousand distinct CDR3 sequences, about 20% of them appearing once. Specimen: PBMCs or a T cell subset sorted from them (not recorded which). The TCR sequence derives from an adult woman who had mild COVID-19 (a few samples of this study predate the infection). Cell type and time point are not known.

DNA of the CDR3: TGTGCAACCAGCAGAGATGAGGCCCTTAGACAGCCCCAGCATTTT. As protein: CATSRDEALRQPQHF. J is TRBJ1-5 and V is TRBV15; D not resolved. Germline V gene data show CDR1 as LNHNV and CDR2 as YYDKDF (reference sequence). CDR3 length: 15 amino acids.